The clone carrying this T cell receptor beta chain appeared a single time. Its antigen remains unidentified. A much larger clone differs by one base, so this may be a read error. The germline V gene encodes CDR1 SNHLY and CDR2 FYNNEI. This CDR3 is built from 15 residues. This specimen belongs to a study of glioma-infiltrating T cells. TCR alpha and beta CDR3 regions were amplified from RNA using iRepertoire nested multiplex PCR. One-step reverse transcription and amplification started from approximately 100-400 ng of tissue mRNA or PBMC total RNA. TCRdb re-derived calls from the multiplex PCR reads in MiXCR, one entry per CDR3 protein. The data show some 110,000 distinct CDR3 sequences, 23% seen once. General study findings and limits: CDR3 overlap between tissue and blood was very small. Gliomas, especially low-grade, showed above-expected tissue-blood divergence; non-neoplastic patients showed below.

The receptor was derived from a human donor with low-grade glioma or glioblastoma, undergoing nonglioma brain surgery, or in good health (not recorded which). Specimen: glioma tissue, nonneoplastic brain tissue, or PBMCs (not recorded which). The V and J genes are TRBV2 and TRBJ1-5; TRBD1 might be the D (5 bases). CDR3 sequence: CAGSPWGSGNQPQHF. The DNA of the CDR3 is TGTGCCGGCAGTCCCTGGGGGTCGGGTAATCAGCCCCAGCATTTT.